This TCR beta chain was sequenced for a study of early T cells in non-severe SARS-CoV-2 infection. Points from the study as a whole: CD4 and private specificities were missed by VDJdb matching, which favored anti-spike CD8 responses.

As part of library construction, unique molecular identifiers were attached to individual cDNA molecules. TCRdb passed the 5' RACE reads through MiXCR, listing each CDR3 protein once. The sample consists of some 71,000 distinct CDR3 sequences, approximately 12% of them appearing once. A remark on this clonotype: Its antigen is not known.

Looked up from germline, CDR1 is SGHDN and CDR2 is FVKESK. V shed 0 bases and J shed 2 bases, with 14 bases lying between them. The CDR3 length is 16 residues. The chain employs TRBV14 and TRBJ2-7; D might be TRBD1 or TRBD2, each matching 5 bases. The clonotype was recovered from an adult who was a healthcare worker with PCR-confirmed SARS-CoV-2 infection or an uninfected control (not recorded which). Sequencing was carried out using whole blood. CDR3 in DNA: TGTGCCAGCAGCCAAGATCCCCGGGACGGAACCTACGAGCAGTACTTC. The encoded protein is CASSQDPRDGTYEQYF.